This passage covers 20 T cell receptor beta chains from one sample sequenced in a study of blood T cells in healthy people across ages. Using a J-beta primer mix together with a sample-barcoded 5' primer, a second PCR was run for roughly 7 to 12 cycles. TCRdb analysed the 5' RACE reads with MiXCR anew, one entry per CDR3 protein. This table holds some 880,000 distinct CDR3 sequences, about 37% found once. Sample: blood. These receptor sequences come from a man aged 18 to 30 in good health.

The CDR3 sequence: CASSYAIPTESSTDTQYF. DNA for the CDR3: TGTGCCAGCAGTTACGCCATTCCCACAGAATCTAGCACAGATACGCAGTATTTT. The rearrangement uses TRBV6-2 or TRBV6-3 and TRBJ2-3; no reliable D call. The CDR3 loop spans 18 amino acids. The ends were cut back, 2 bases at V and 0 bases at J, with 18 bases in the middle. Germline V gene sequence: CDR1 MNHEY, CDR2 SVGEGT.

This rearrangement joins TRBV9 to TRBJ2-3; D not certain. Trimming left V 0 bases short and J 6 bases short, with 8 bases between. This CDR3 is built from 13 residues. CDR1 is SGDLS, CDR2 YYNGEE, per germline. DNA for the CDR3: TGTGCCAGCAGCGTAGCGGAAACGGATACGCAGTATTTT. It translates to CASSVAETDTQYF.

This clonotype has just a few counts. The chain carries TRBV4-3 and TRBJ2-3; TRBD2 might be the D (5 bases). This CDR3 is built from 16 residues. Germline CDR1 is LGHNA and CDR2 is YSLEER. V gave up 1 base and J gave up 0 bases, with 11 bases separating them. The CDR3 protein is CASSQGASPSTDTQYF. CDR3 coding DNA: TGCGCCAGCAGCCAAGGAGCTAGCCCCAGCACAGATACGCAGTATTTT.

Comment on this clonotype: A much bigger clone sits one base away, suggesting this may be a read error. The chain employs TRBV20-1 and TRBJ1-2; 7 nucleotides match TRBD1. Germline V gene sequence: CDR1 DFQATT, CDR2 SNEGSKA (reference sequence). This CDR3 contains 14 residues. The DNA for the CDR3 is TGCAGGACAGGAACCGGGACAGCGTCCTATGGCTACACCTTC. The encoded protein is CRTGTGTASYGYTF.

CDR3 nucleotides: TGTGCCAGCAGAGTAGGGGGGGGACAAGAGACCCAGTACTTC. Translated: CASRVGGGQETQYF. The chain links TRBV28 to TRBJ2-5; possibly TRBD2 for D (7 bases). The CDR3 runs 14 residues. Germline CDR1 reads MDHEN; CDR2 reads SYDVKM. The V and J ends lost 6 bases and 2 bases respectively, with 13 bases between them.

The V and J genes are TRBV5-1 and TRBJ2-7; 12 bases match TRBD1. Germline lookup yields CDR1 SGHRS and CDR2 YFSETQ. V shed 4 bases and J 7 bases; nucleotides not matched to a gene: 9. The CDR3 is 15 residues long. Written as DNA, the CDR3 is TGCGCCAGCAGCCCCTCCGGGACAGGGGGCGAAGAGCAGTACTTC. This sequence encodes CASSPSGTGGEEQYF. The full variable domain, rest sourced from reference TRBV5-1 and TRBJ2-7, is KAGVTQTPRYLIKTRGQQVTLSCSPISGHRSVSWYQQTPGQGLQFLFEYFSETQRNKGNFPGRFSGRQFSNSRSEMNVSTLELGDSALYLCASSPSGTGGEEQYFGPGTRLTVT.

CDR3 nucleotide sequence: TGTGCCAGCAGCCGAAGCGGGACAGGTCTGTTTAAGCAGTACTTC. Translation: CASSRSGTGLFKQYF. The J gene is TRBJ2-7, the V gene TRBV14; perhaps TRBD1 as D (8 bases). The CDR3 contains 15 residues. Germline values: CDR1 SGHDN, CDR2 FVKESK. The V end was cut by 4 bases, the J end by 8 bases, with 21 bases between.

The chain recombines TRBV3-1 with TRBJ2-5; 10 positions agree with TRBD1. The CDR3 runs to 17 residues. CDR1 is LGHDT, CDR2 YNNKEL, per germline (reference sequence). After removal of 1 base from V and 5 bases from J, the junction contained 10 bases not matched to a gene. The CDR3 nucleotides are TGTGCCAGCAGCCAAGGGGCATGGGACAGGGGTTTGGAGACCCAGTACTTC. This sequence encodes CASSQGAWDRGLETQYF.

Ten or more counts support this clonotype. The chain employs TRBV7-2 and TRBJ1-2, with 7 bases aligning to TRBD1. CDR1 SGHTA and CDR2 FQGNSA come from the germline V gene. The CDR3 consists of 15 residues. Trimming cost V 3 bases and J 5 bases; bases outside gene matches: 9. The chain's CDR3 is CASSFAPTGVYGYTF. DNA for the CDR3: TGTGCCAGCAGCTTCGCGCCAACAGGGGTATATGGCTACACCTTC.

This clonotype was detected only a few times. The chain combines TRBV27 with TRBJ1-1, with no clear D. Germline CDR1 reads MNHEY; CDR2 reads SMNVEV (reference sequence). The V and J ends lost 0 bases and 5 bases respectively, with 7 bases between them. The CDR3 is made up of 13 amino acids. CDR3 DNA: TGTGCCAGCAGTTTATCCAGTTTAACTGAAGCTTTCTTT. Translated: CASSLSSLTEAFF.

The J gene is TRBJ1-6, the V gene TRBV18; unclear D gene. Germline V CDR1 and CDR2: KGHSH, LQKENI. Between the trimmed V and J ends, which lost 2 bases and 8 bases, there was a span of 13 bases. The CDR3 runs 15 residues. Here the CDR3 DNA reads TGTGCCAGCTCACCAGGGAAAAGGTCGGATTCACCCCTCCACTTT. As protein: CASSPGKRSDSPLHF.

The V call is TRBV12-3 or TRBV12-4, the J call TRBJ2-3; weak D call: TRBD2 (6 bases). This CDR3 contains 14 residues. Trimming pared 3 bases from V and 4 bases from J, leaving 11 bases between. The CDR3 bases are TGTGCCAGCAGTTTGGAATCGGGGGCAGATACGCAGTATTTT. As protein: CASSLESGADTQYF.

The V call is TRBV29-1, the J call TRBJ2-1; 10 bases line up with TRBD1. Germline trimming cut 8 bases from V and 9 bases from J; bases unmatched to any gene: 13. The germline V gene has CDR1 SQVTM and CDR2 ANQGSEA. This CDR3 has 14 amino acids. DNA of the CDR3: TGCAGCACTACGGCCGGGACAGGGGTTCTTGAGCAGTTCTTC. It translates to CSTTAGTGVLEQFF.

Note on this clonotype: Germline and junction disagree at one end, which may indicate a read error. The rearrangement joins TRBV7-6 to TRBJ1-2, with 7 bases lining up with TRBD1. Per germline, CDR1 SGHVS and CDR2 FNYEAQ. The CDR3 contains 13 residues. CDR3 in DNA: TGTGCCAGCAGCGTAGCGCAGGGGGAAGGCTACACCTTC. Translating gives CASSVAQGEGYTF.

This clonotype was seen only a few times. V is TRBV3-1 and J is TRBJ1-2, with D unclear. Germline V gene lookup returns CDR1 LGHDT and CDR2 YNNKEL (reference sequence). The CDR3 length is 12 residues. Trimming took 3 bases from V and 8 from J, leaving 10 bases between them. The CDR3 here is CASSHRLDGYTF. CDR3 DNA sequence: TGTGCCAGCAGCCATCGGTTAGACGGCTACACCTTC.

The chain joins TRBV27 to TRBJ2-1, with D maybe TRBD1 (6 bases). This CDR3 is 15 amino acids long. Germline V lookup: CDR1 MNHEY, CDR2 SMNVEV (reference sequence). The germline V and J ends were trimmed by 2 bases and 9 bases, with 17 bases remaining between them. The CDR3 DNA reads TGTGCCAGCAGTTTACCCTACGCCACAGGGCTTGAGCAGTTCTTC. Amino acids: CASSLPYATGLEQFF.

The rearrangement links TRBV9 to TRBJ2-5, with D possibly matching TRBD1 (6 bases). The V and J ends lost 0 bases and 11 bases respectively, with 20 bases between them. CDR3 length equals 15 residues. CDR1 SGDLS and CDR2 YYNGEE come from the germline V gene. CDR3 sequence reads: CASSVVGGSYNEQYF. In DNA, the CDR3 is TGTGCCAGCAGCGTAGTTGGGGGCTCCTACAATGAGCAGTACTTC.

The rearrangement joins TRBV7-9 to TRBJ1-2; weak D call: TRBD1 (5 bases). This CDR3 is built from 17 residues. Trimming took 3 bases from V and 3 from J, leaving 20 bases between them. Germline values: CDR1 SEHNR, CDR2 FQNEAQ (reference sequence). CDR3 nucleotides: TGTGCCAGCAGCTTCCCAAACCGGGACGCCTGGGACTATGGCTACACCTTC. Protein: CASSFPNRDAWDYGYTF. Drawing the rest from reference TRBV7-9 and TRBJ1-2, the complete variable domain is DTGVSQNPRHKITKRGQNVTFRCDPISEHNRLYWYRQTLGQGPEFLTYFQNEAQLEKSRLLSDRFSAERPKGSFSTLEIQRTEQGDSAMYLCASSFPNRDAWDYGYTFGSGTRLTVV.

A few counts support this clonotype. The chain couples TRBV12-3 or TRBV12-4 to TRBJ2-1; possibly TRBD1 for D (6 bases). The J call is doubtful: the DNA matches TRBJ2-7 better. This CDR3 comprises 17 residues. The CDR3 DNA is TGTGCCAGCAGTTTAATAACGACAGGACCACTATACAATGAGCAGTACTTC. Translating gives CASSLITTGPLYNEQYF.

This chain uses TRBV7-6 with TRBJ2-5; tentative D call: TRBD2 (5 bases). V was shortened by 4 bases and J by 11 bases, with 20 bases between the two germline ends. The V gene's germline CDR1 is SGHVS and CDR2 FNYEAQ. The CDR3 covers 14 residues. CDR3 coding DNA: TGTGCCAGCAGCTCCTCCACTAGAACGGAACGACAGTACTTC. Translation: CASSSSTRTERQYF.